This T cell receptor (beta chain) was sequenced for a study of cytomegalovirus exposure and HLA in healthy donors. On the study more broadly: Tens of millions of unique TCR sequences came from HLA-typed donors in an early release.

The PCR contained 60 Vbeta and 13 Jbeta primers. Sequenced by immunoSEQ multiplex PCR; TCRdb stores in-frame clones only, minus some. The sample comprises roughly 150,000 clones, about 68% of which are singletons, and under 1.5% rests with the top ten. This CDR3 has 16 amino acids. The V and J ends lost 4 bases and 3 bases, in that order; junction bases with no gene match: 7. Per the germline V gene, CDR1 is SGHAT and CDR2 is FQNNGV. This sequence was found in a man aged 18-30 years in good health and CMV-seronegative. The rearrangement joins TRBV11-2 to TRBJ2-3; 10 nucleotides line up with TRBD1. Material for sequencing was PBMCs. CDR3 coding DNA: TGTGCCAGCAGCTACCCGACAGGGGGCATTACAGATACGCAGTATTTT. Translated: CASSYPTGGITDTQYF.